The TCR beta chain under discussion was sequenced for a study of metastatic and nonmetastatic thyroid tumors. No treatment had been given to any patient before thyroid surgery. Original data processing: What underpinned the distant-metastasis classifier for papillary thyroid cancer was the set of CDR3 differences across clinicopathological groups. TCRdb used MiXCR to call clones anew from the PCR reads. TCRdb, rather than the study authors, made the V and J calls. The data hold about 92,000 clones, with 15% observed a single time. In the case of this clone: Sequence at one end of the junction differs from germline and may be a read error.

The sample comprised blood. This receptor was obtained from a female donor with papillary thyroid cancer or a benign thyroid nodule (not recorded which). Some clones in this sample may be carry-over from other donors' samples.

CDR3 region: CVSSLSWTQANEKLFF. The DNA of the CDR3 is TGTGTCAGCAGCCTCTCCTGGACACAAGCTAATGAAAAACTGTTTTTT. The chain uses TRBV4-2 and TRBJ1-4, with D perhaps matching TRBD1 (5 bases). Germline assignment: CDR1 LGHNA and CDR2 YNFKEQ. This CDR3 is 16 amino acids long.